The sequence of this T cell receptor beta chain was determined in a study of T cell responses to AZD1222 COVID-19 vaccine. Findings of the study overall: Only a handful of AZD1222 recipients were seropositive at baseline. Donors were mostly white British, more females; clonal diversity possibly underestimated. Scientists sampled the repertoires only once the peak T cell response had passed. The study reported that nearly half of spike-specific TCRs target unmutated variant regions.

Sequenced by immunoSEQ multiplex PCR; TCRdb stores in-frame clones only, minus some. Of approximately 89,000 clones listed, 88% are singletons. In regard to this clone: Its target is unknown.

This specimen consisted of peripheral blood, obtained on day 0 of AZD1222 vaccination. This receptor was taken from an adult in good health.

CDR3 sequence: CASSPWDVADTQYF. The CDR3 nucleotides read TGTGCCAGCAGCCCTTGGGACGTGGCAGATACGCAGTATTTT. The V and J genes are TRBV3-1 (or the pseudogene TRBV3-2) and TRBJ2-3; TRBD1 or TRBD2 may be the D gene (5 bases each). The CDR3 consists of 14 residues. Looked up from germline, CDR1 is LGHDT and CDR2 is YNNKEL (reference sequence). With 4 bases removed from V and 4 bases from J, the gap between germline ends came to 12 bases.